Here is one T cell receptor beta chain with its context. This sample was taken from a study of blood T cell repertoires in COVID-19. Looking at the study overall: The samples span acute and convalescent COVID-19 from the United States, Italy and Spain. PBMCs, B-cell-depleted T cells, or T cells provided the cDNA or gDNA that made up the material.

V lost 5 bases and J lost 5; bases outside the gene matches: 9. Germline lookup yields CDR1 SGHVS and CDR2 FQNEAQ. CDR3 length: 16 residues. Original analysis: Amplification of reference gene primers was used by the study to estimate nucleated cell counts. Some clones are missing from TCRdb's copy, which holds only in-frame ones; the method was immunoSEQ multiplex PCR. Clone size and V and J calls were adopted from that table, with D and trimming inferred from the DNA. The sample carries around 100,000 clones, under 80% recorded once. This TCR was recovered from a man in his 70s with active or convalescent COVID-19. Sequencing used peripheral blood. The chain recombines TRBV7-8 with TRBJ2-5; TRBD2 matches 12 bases. DNA of the CDR3: TGTGCCAGCAGCCTCAGGACTAGCGGGGTGGAGGAGACCCAGTACTTC. It yields the protein CASSLRTSGVEETQYF.